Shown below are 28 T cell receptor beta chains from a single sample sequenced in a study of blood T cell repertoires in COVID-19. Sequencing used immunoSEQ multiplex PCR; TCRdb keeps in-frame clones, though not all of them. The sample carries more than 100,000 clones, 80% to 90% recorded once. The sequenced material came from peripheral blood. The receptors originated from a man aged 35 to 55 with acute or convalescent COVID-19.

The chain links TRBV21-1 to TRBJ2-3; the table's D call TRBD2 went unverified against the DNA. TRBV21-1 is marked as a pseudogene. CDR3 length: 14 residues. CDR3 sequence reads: CASPGLAGSDTQYF. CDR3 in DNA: TGTGCCAGCCCGGGACTAGCGGGGAGCGATACGCAGTATTTT.

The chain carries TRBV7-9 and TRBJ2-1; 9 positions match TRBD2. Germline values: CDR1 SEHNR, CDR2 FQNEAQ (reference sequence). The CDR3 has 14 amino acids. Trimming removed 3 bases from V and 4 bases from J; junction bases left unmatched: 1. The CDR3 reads CASSFSGRYNEQFF. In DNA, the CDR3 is TGTGCCAGCAGCTTCAGCGGGAGGTACAATGAGCAGTTCTTC.

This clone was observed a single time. In nucleotides, the CDR3 is TGTGCCAGCAGTCAAATGGGGGGTCGGGAGACCCAGTACTTC. Its protein product is CASSQMGGRETQYF. This sequence joins TRBV6-1 and TRBJ2-5; possibly TRBD2 for D (6 bases). V was cut by 5 bases and J by 5 bases, with 15 bases left in between. Germline V gene data show CDR1 as MNHNS and CDR2 as SASEGT. This CDR3 spans 14 amino acids.

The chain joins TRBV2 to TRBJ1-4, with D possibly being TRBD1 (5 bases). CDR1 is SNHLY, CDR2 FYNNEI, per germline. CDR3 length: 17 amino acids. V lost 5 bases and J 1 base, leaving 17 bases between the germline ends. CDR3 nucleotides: TGTGCCAGCAGTCGGGAGTCGGGGCAGAGAACTAATGAAAAACTGTTTTTT. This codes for CASSRESGQRTNEKLFF. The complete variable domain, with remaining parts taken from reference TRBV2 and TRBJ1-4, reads EPEVTQTPSHQVTQMGQEVILRCVPISNHLYFYWYRQILGQKVEFLVSFYNNEISEKSEIFDDQFSVERPDGSNFTLKIRSTKLEDSAMYFCASSRESGQRTNEKLFFGSGTQLSVL.

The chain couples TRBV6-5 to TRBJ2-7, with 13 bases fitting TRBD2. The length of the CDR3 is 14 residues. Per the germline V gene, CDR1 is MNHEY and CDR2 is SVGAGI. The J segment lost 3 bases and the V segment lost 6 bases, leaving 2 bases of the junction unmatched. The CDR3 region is CASRWTSGSYEQYF. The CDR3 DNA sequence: TGTGCCAGCAGGTGGACTAGCGGGAGCTACGAGCAGTACTTC.

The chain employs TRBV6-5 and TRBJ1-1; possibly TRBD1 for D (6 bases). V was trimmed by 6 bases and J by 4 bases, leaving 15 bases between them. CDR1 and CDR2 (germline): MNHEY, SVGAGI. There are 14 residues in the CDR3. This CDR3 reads CASRTTGYSTEAFF. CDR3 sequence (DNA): TGTGCCAGCAGAACGACAGGCTACTCCACTGAAGCTTTCTTT.

The CDR3, as DNA: TGCGCCAGCAGCCAGACAGGGGGCGGGTCTGGGGCCAACGTCCTGACTTTC. It specifies CASSQTGGGSGANVLTF. The V call is TRBV4-3, the J call TRBJ2-6, with 10 positions matching TRBD1. The V and J ends lost 3 bases and 1 base, in that order; junction bases with no gene match: 3. The V gene's germline CDR1 is LGHNA and CDR2 YSLEER. This CDR3 has 17 amino acids.

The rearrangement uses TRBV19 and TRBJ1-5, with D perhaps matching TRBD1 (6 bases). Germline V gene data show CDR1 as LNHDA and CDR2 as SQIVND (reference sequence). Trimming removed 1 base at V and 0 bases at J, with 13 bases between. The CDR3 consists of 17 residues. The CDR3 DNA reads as TGTGCCAGTAGTATAGGATGGACAGTTAATAGCAATCAGCCCCAGCATTTT. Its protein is CASSIGWTVNSNQPQHF. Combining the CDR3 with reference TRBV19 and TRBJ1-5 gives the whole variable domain DGGITQSPKYLFRKEGQNVTLSCEQNLNHDAMYWYRQDPGQGLRLIYYSQIVNDFQKGDIAEGYSVSREKKESFPLTVTSAQKNPTAFYLCASSIGWTVNSNQPQHFGDGTRLSIL.

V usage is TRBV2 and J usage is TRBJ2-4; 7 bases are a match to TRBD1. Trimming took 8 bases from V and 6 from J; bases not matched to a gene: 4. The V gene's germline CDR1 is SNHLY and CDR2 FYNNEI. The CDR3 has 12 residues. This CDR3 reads CASLWDRNIQYF. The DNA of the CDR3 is TGTGCCAGCCTGTGGGACAGAAACATTCAGTACTTC.

The CDR3 sequence: CASSRTGRGGGYEQYF. The CDR3 region has the DNA TGTGCCAGTTCACGGACGGGTCGCGGGGGAGGCTACGAGCAGTACTTC. This chain links TRBV19 with TRBJ2-7, with 7 nucleotides matching TRBD2. CDR1 is LNHDA, CDR2 SQIVND, per germline (reference sequence). There are 16 residues in the CDR3. With 8 bases clipped from V and 3 bases from J, the junction kept 16 bases outside the gene matches.

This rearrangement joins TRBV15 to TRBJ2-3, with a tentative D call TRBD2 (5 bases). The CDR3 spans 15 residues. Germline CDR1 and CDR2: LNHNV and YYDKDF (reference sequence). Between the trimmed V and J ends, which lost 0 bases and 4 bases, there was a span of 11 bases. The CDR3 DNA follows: TGTGCCACCAGCAGAGATTTTCGGGGATCAGATACGCAGTATTTT. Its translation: CATSRDFRGSDTQYF. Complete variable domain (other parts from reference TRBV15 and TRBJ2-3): DAMVIQNPRYQVTQFGKPVTLSCSQTLNHNVMYWYQQKSSQAPKLLFHYYDKDFNNEADTPDNFQSRRPNTSFCFLDIRSPGLGDTAMYLCATSRDFRGSDTQYFGPGTRLTVL.

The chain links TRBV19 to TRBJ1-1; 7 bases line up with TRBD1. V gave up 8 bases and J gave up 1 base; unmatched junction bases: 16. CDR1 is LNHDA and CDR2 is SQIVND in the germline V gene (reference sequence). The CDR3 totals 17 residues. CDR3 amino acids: CASLTSGRGEKNTEAFF. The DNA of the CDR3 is TGTGCCAGTCTCACCTCGGGCAGGGGGGAGAAGAACACTGAAGCTTTCTTT.

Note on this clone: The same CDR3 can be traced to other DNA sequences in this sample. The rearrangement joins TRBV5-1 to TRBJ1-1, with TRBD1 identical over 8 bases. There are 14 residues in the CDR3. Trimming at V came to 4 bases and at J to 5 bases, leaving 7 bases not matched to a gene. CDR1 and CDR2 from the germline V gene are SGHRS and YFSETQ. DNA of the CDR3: TGCGCCAGCAGCCGTGGACAGGGCTCTACTGAAGCTTTCTTT. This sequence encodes CASSRGQGSTEAFF. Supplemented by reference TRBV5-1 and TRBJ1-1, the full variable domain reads KAGVTQTPRYLIKTRGQQVTLSCSPISGHRSVSWYQQTPGQGLQFLFEYFSETQRNKGNFPGRFSGRQFSNSRSEMNVSTLELGDSALYLCASSRGQGSTEAFFGQGTRLTVV.

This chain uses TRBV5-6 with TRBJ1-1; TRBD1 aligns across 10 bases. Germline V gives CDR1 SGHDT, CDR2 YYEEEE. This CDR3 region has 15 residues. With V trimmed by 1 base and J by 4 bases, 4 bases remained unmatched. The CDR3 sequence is CASSLRDRGGTEAFF. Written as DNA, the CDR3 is TGTGCCAGCAGCTTGCGGGACAGGGGTGGCACTGAAGCTTTCTTT.

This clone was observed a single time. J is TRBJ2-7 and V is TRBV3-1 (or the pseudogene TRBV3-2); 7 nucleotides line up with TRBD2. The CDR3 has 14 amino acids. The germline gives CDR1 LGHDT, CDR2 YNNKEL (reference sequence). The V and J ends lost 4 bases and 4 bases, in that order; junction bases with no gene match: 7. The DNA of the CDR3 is TGTGCCAGCAGCCGAGATTTGGGGGGGTACGAGCAGTACTTC. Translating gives CASSRDLGGYEQYF.

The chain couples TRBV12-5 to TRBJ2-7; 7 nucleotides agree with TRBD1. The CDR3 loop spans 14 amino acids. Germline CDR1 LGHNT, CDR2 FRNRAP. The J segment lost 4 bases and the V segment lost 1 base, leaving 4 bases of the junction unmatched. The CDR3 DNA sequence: TGTGCTAGTGGTTTGGGACAGGGCTCTTACGAGCAGTACTTC. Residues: CASGLGQGSYEQYF.

The CDR3 DNA reads as TGCGCCAGCAGCCAAGCCGGGGCAGATACGCAGTATTTT. Its translation: CASSQAGADTQYF. The chain is built from TRBV4-1 and TRBJ2-3; possible D gene TRBD2, 5 bases. Trimming cost V 1 base and J 4 bases, with 6 bases left between them. Germline values: CDR1 MGHRA, CDR2 YSYEKL. The CDR3 length is 13 residues.

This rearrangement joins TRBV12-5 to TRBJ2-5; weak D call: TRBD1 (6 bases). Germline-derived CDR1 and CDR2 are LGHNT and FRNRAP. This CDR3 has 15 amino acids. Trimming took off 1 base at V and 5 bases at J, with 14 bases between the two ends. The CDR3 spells CASGLEQGLGETQYF. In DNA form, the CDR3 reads TGTGCTAGTGGTTTGGAACAGGGCTTGGGGGAGACCCAGTACTTC.

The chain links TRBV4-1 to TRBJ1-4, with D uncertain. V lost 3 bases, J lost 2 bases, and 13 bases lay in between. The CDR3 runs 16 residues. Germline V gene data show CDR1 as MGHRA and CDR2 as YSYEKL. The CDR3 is CASSQSPEPTNEKLFF. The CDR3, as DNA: TGCGCCAGCAGCCAGTCACCGGAGCCCACTAATGAAAAACTGTTTTTT.

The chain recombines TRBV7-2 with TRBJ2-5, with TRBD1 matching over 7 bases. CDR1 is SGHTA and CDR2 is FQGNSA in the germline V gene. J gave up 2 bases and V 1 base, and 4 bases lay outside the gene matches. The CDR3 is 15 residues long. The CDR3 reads CASSLGGQIQETQYF. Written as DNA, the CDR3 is TGTGCCAGCAGCTTAGGGGGACAGATTCAAGAGACCCAGTACTTC.

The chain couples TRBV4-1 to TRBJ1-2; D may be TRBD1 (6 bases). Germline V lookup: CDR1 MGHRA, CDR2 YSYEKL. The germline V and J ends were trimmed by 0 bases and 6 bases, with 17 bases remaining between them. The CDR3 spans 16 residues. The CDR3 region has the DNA TGCGCCAGCAGCCAAGAGCAGGGGCTAGCTTATGATGGCTACACCTTC. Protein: CASSQEQGLAYDGYTF.

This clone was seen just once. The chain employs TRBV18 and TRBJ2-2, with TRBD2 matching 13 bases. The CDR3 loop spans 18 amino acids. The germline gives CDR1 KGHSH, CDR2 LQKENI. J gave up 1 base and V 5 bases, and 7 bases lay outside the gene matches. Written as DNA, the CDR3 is TGTGCCAGCTCATCCGGACTAGCGGGAGTAGGGAACACCGGGGAGCTGTTTTTT. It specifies CASSSGLAGVGNTGELFF.

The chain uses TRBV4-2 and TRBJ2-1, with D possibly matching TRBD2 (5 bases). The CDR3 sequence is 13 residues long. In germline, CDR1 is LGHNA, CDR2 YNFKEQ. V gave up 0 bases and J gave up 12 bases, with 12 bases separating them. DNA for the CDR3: TGTGCCAGCAGCCAAGAGAGGGAACGGTGGCAGTTCTTC. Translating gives CASSQERERWQFF.

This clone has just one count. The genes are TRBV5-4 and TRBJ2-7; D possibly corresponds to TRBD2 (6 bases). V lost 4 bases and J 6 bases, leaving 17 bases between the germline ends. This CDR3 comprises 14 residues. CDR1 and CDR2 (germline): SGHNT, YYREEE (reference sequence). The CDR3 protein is CASSTTGVSGEQYF. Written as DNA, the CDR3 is TGTGCCAGCAGCACGACGGGGGTGAGCGGCGAGCAGTACTTC.

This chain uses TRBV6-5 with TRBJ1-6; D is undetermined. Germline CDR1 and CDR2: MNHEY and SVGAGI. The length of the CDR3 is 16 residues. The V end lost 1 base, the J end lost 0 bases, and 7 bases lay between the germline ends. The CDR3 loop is CASSYWESSYNSPLHF. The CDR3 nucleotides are TGTGCCAGCAGTTACTGGGAGAGCTCCTATAATTCACCCCTCCACTTT.

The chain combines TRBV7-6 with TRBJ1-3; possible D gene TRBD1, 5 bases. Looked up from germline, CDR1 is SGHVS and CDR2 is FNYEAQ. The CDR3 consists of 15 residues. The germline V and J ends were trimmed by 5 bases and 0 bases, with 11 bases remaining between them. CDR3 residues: CASSKARDSGNTIYF. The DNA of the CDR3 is TGTGCCAGCAGCAAGGCCAGGGACTCTGGAAACACCATATATTTT.

The CDR3: CASSTGRGQAETQYF. CDR3 coding DNA: TGTGCCAGCAGCACCGGAAGGGGGCAAGCGGAGACCCAGTACTTC. The chain carries TRBV7-3 and TRBJ2-5; 7 bases agree with TRBD1. Germline trimming cut 5 bases from V and 5 bases from J; bases unmatched to any gene: 11. Germline CDR1 is SGHTA and CDR2 is FQGTGA. The CDR3 extends over 15 amino acids.

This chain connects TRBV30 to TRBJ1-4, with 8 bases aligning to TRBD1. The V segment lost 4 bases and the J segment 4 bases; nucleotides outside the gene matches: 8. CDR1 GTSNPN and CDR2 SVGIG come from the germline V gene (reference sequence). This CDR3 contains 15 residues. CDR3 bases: TGTGCCTGGACTCAAGGGGACAGGAATAATGAAAAACTGTTTTTT. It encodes CAWTQGDRNNEKLFF.